The text below deals with one T cell receptor (beta chain). Its antigen is unidentified. The source of the sample is a study of cytomegalovirus exposure and HLA in healthy donors. Findings and caveats of the study: TCR beta V- and J-gene trimming was later associated with a missense DCLRE1C variant.

PCR employed 60 Vbeta and 13 Jbeta primers. Using immunoSEQ multiplex PCR, the repertoire was profiled, and TCRdb retains in-frame clones only, with some absent. The sample has about 180,000 clones; around 78% are singletons. The origin of this receptor is a man younger than 30 in good health and CMV-seronegative. Sequenced sample: PBMCs.

CDR3 nucleotides: TGTGCCAGCAGCGTGGTGGGTGACAGCTCCTACGAGCAGTACTTC. It is translated as CASSVVGDSSYEQYF. The chain has TRBV9 and TRBJ2-7, with D possibly matching TRBD1 (5 bases). V lost 2 bases, J lost 0 bases, and 12 bases lay in between. The CDR3 contains 15 residues. CDR1 SGDLS and CDR2 YYNGEE come from the germline V gene.